This TCR beta chain was captured in a study of blood T cell repertoires in COVID-19. Study details: The United States, Italy and Spain provided the acute and convalescent COVID-19 samples. Nucleic acid was either cDNA or gDNA, and it came from T cells, B-cell-depleted T cells, or PBMCs.

Germline CDR1 SGHRS, CDR2 YFSETQ. The J segment lost 5 bases and the V segment lost 5 bases, leaving 12 bases of the junction unmatched. The length of the CDR3 is 15 residues. Original handling: Reference gene primers were amplified, and this amplification served to estimate nucleated cell counts. The protocol was immunoSEQ multiplex PCR, while the TCRdb copy is restricted to in-frame clones and leaves out a portion. V, J and clone size are those of that table, while D and trimming were read from the DNA. Seen here are tens of thousands of clones, approximately 74% observed once, and the top ten hold 2.6%.

The chain combines TRBV5-1 with TRBJ2-5, with 7 bases identical to TRBD2. The specimen was peripheral blood. This TCR came from a human donor with acute or convalescent COVID-19. The donor label of this sample is uncertain. CDR3: CASREGTGTMETQYF. CDR3 nucleotides: TGCGCCAGCAGAGAGGGGACCGGGACTATGGAGACCCAGTACTTC. Full variable domain (rest looked up from reference TRBV5-1 and TRBJ2-5): KAGVTQTPRYLIKTRGQQVTLSCSPISGHRSVSWYQQTPGQGLQFLFEYFSETQRNKGNFPGRFSGRQFSNSRSEMNVSTLELGDSALYLCASREGTGTMETQYFGPGTRLLVL.